These 10 T cell receptor beta chains originate from one sample sequenced in a study of blood T cells in healthy people across ages. A second about 6 to 12 cycle PCR used barcoded and J-beta primers. TCRdb passed the 5' RACE reads through MiXCR, listing each CDR3 protein once. This sample carries 1.8 million or so distinct CDR3 sequences, roughly 43% of them seen once, and the ten largest clones take approximately 22%. Sequencing was done on a sample of blood. The receptors were gathered from a human donor in good health.

This clonotype came up a few times. This chain links TRBV20-1 with TRBJ2-7, with 12 bases lining up with TRBD2. Germline V lookup: CDR1 DFQATT, CDR2 SNEGSKA (reference sequence). This CDR3 spans 17 amino acids. J lost 5 bases, V lost 4 bases, and 15 bases had no gene match. DNA for the CDR3: TGCAGTGCTACCCGGACTAGCGGGGTGGCGAGAGTGAACGAGCAGTACTTC. Protein sequence: CSATRTSGVARVNEQYF.

A few counts support this clonotype. CDR3 sequence: CSVWTGGSEAFF. For the CDR3, the DNA is TGCAGCGTATGGACTGGGGGCTCTGAAGCTTTCTTT. V usage is TRBV29-1 and J usage is TRBJ1-1; possible D gene TRBD1, 6 bases. The ends were cut back, 6 bases at V and 6 bases at J, with 14 bases in the middle. Per the germline V gene, CDR1 is SQVTM and CDR2 is ANQGSEA. This CDR3 region has 12 residues. The variable domain in full, completed from reference TRBV29-1 and TRBJ1-1, reads SAVISQKPSRDICQRGTSLTIQCQVDSQVTMMFWYRQQPGQSLTLIATANQGSEATYESGFVIDKFPISRPNLTFSTLTVSNMSPEDSSIYLCSVWTGGSEAFFGQGTRLTVV.

J is TRBJ2-5 and V is TRBV29-1; TRBD1 or TRBD2 may be the D gene (5 bases each). V lost 7 bases to trimming and J lost 11 bases, with 17 bases between them. Germline V gives CDR1 SQVTM, CDR2 ANQGSEA. This CDR3 is 11 amino acids long. Here the CDR3 reads CSGQVLGEQYF. In nucleotides, the CDR3 is TGCAGCGGTCAGGTATTGGGGGAGCAGTACTTC.

The gene calls are TRBV27 and TRBJ2-1; D unresolved. Trimming stripped 5 bases from V and 9 bases from J, with 11 bases between. This CDR3 contains 12 residues. The germline CDR1 and CDR2 sequences are MNHEY and SMNVEV (reference sequence). Written as DNA, the CDR3 is TGTGCCAGCAGTACTTTTGACGGTGAGCAGTTCTTC. It is translated as CASSTFDGEQFF.

The V and J genes are TRBV10-3 and TRBJ2-6, with D unresolved. Germline V gene sequence: CDR1 ENHRY, CDR2 SYGVKD. This CDR3 has 15 residues. Trimming removed 4 bases from V and 0 bases from J, with 7 bases in between. The CDR3 DNA reads TGTGCCATCAGTGTATCGGGCTCTGGGGCCAACGTCCTGACTTTC. Protein product: CAISVSGSGANVLTF.

A few counts support this clonotype. This sequence joins TRBV12-3 or TRBV12-4 and TRBJ1-1; perhaps TRBD1 as D (5 bases). Trimming took off 2 bases at V and 7 bases at J, with 14 bases between the two ends. This CDR3 has 14 residues. Here the CDR3 reads CASSLISGYGEAFF. The CDR3 nucleotides read TGTGCCAGCAGTTTAATTTCAGGGTATGGTGAAGCTTTCTTT.

This rearrangement joins TRBV29-1 to TRBJ2-1; TRBD2 might be the D (7 bases). The DNA end favors TRBJ2-7, so the J call may be wrong. The CDR3 has 18 amino acids. Germline values: CDR1 SQVTM, CDR2 ANQGSEA. The CDR3, as DNA: TGCAGCGTCCGAGGGGAGCGGGACACCGCAGACTCCTACAATGAGCAGTACTTC. Translated, it gives CSVRGERDTADSYNEQYF.

J is TRBJ1-1 and V is TRBV25-1; D not certain. CDR1 and CDR2 (germline): MGHDK, SYGVNS. V lost 3 bases to trimming and J lost 7 bases, with 12 bases between them. This CDR3 is 13 amino acids long. CDR3 nucleotides: TGTGCCAGCAGTGATCGAGGGATGGATGAAGCTTTCTTT. Protein product: CASSDRGMDEAFF.

This sequence joins TRBV7-2 and TRBJ1-2, with D possibly TRBD1 on 5 matching bases. The CDR3 runs to 18 residues. Trimming cost V 4 bases and J 2 bases, with 23 bases left between them. Germline CDR1 and CDR2: SGHTA and FQGNSA. The CDR3 nucleotides are TGTGCCAGCAGCTCGGTATATCGGAGGGGTCTACTAAACTATGGCTACACCTTC. This sequence encodes CASSSVYRRGLLNYGYTF.

This clonotype was observed a handful of times. CDR3 sequence reads: CSAPRGRETEAFF. CDR3 DNA sequence: TGCAGTGCCCCCAGGGGGCGGGAAACTGAAGCTTTCTTT. V usage is TRBV20-1 and J usage is TRBJ1-1; 8 bases match TRBD1. With V trimmed by 6 bases and J by 5 bases, 8 bases remained unmatched. The length of the CDR3 is 13 residues. From germline, CDR1 is DFQATT and CDR2 SNEGSKA (reference sequence).